This T cell receptor (beta chain) was captured in a study of blood T cell repertoires in COVID-19. As originally analysed: Reference gene primers were amplified, and this amplification served to estimate nucleated cell counts. Some clones are missing from TCRdb's copy, which holds only in-frame ones; the method was immunoSEQ multiplex PCR. That table supplies the V and J calls and clone size; D and trimming were determined from the DNA. The data hold 200,000 to 250,000 clones, with about nine tenths observed a single time. Trimming at V came to 3 bases and at J to 4 bases, leaving 11 bases not matched to a gene. This CDR3 comprises 17 residues. Germline values: CDR1 LNHDA, CDR2 SQIVND (reference sequence).

The source material was peripheral blood. This rearrangement joins TRBV19 to TRBJ2-2, with 7 bases that match TRBD2. This receptor was taken from a man in his forties or fifties with acute or convalescent COVID-19. CDR3 protein: CASSIGGLGKSTGELFF. CDR3 coding DNA: TGTGCCAGTAGTATTGGCGGACTAGGAAAGTCCACCGGGGAGCTGTTTTTT.